Listed below are T cell receptor beta chains from one sample, sequenced in a study of blood T cells in healthy people across ages. TCRdb called the 5' RACE reads again in MiXCR, with one record for every CDR3 protein. Found here are approximately 790,000 distinct CDR3 sequences, less than 80% of them singletons; the top ten hold roughly a quarter. Source material: blood. The receptors derive from a young man in good health. The CDR3 runs from the conserved cysteine through the conserved F or W. D genes are given only for firm matches. Expanded clones are given a class, and other clones once, few, many or no size at all.

>.|.|TRBV20-1|TRBJ1-2
TGCAGTGCTAGAGCCCCGACAGAGTCCTATGGCTACACCTTC
CSARAPTESYGYTF
>TRBD1|once|TRBV7-9|TRBJ2-6
TGTGCCAGCAGCTCAGGAACAGGGGGATTTGGGGCCAACGTCCTGACTTTC
CASSSGTGGFGANVLTF
>.|many|TRBV3-1|TRBJ1-6
TGTGCCAGCAGCCAAGTGGGGTTGACGAATTCACCCCTCCACTTT
CASSQVGLTNSPLHF
>.|.|TRBV5-1|TRBJ2-2
TGCGCCAGCAGCCCCGACGGATACACCGGGGAGCTGTTTTTT
CASSPDGYTGELFF
>TRBD1|.|TRBV2|TRBJ2-7
TGTGCCAGCAGTTGGACAGGGTCCTACAATGAGCAGTACTTC
CASSWTGSYNEQYF
>.|.|TRBV12-3/TRBV12-4|TRBJ2-5
TGTGCCAGCAGCGGACCTGAACAGCCCCAGTACTTC
CASSGPEQPQYF
>.|.|TRBV12-3/TRBV12-4|TRBJ2-7
TGTGCCAGCAGCTCGCCCCGGGACAATCCTCGGGAGCAGTACTTC
CASSSPRDNPREQYF
>.|.|TRBV7-2|TRBJ2-1
TGTGCCAGCAGCTCCAGCGCTCCCTACAATGAGCAGTTCTTC
CASSSSAPYNEQFF
>.|.|TRBV20-1|TRBJ1-5
TGCAGTGCTGTTGACAGTTTCTATAGCAATCAGCCCCAGCATTTT
CSAVDSFYSNQPQHF
>.|.|TRBV28|TRBJ2-1
TGTGCCAGCAGTTCCCCGCGGGGTCGCGACAATGAGCAGTTCTTC
CASSSPRGRDNEQFF
>.|.|TRBV2|TRBJ2-7
TGTGCCAGCAGTGAACTAGCGAGTTCAGCCTACGAGCAGTACTTC
CASSELASSAYEQYF
>.|.|TRBV2|TRBJ1-5
TGTGCCAGCAGTTCTGACAGCCGAATGAAGCCCCAGCATTTT
CASSSDSRMKPQHF
>TRBD1|.|TRBV4-3|TRBJ2-3
TGCGCCAGCAGCCTAAACGTTGCAGGGGGATTCACAGATACGCAGTATTTT
CASSLNVAGGFTDTQYF
>TRBD1|.|TRBV5-6|TRBJ1-4
TGTGCCAGCAGCTTGTGGGACAGGGGTGAAAAACTGTTTTTT
CASSLWDRGEKLFF
>.|.|TRBV4-3|TRBJ2-5
TGCGCCAGCAGCCAATTTTGGGACGCCGGAGTTGCGACCCAGTACTTC
CASSQFWDAGVATQYF
>.|.|TRBV29-1|TRBJ1-2
TGCAGCGTTGAGGGTTCCGGGACGGCGTGGGGCTACACCTTC
CSVEGSGTAWGYTF
>.|.|TRBV4-3|TRBJ2-5
TGCGCCAGCAGCCGTTACACCGGGGAGACCCAGTACTTC
CASSRYTGETQYF
>.|few|TRBV9|TRBJ2-2
TGTGCCAGCAGCCCCCAGGGGCTCCAAACCGGGGAGCTGTTTTTT
CASSPQGLQTGELFF
>TRBD1|.|TRBV12-3/TRBV12-4|TRBJ1-5
TGTGCCAGCAGCCCCGACAGGGGTTTACAGCCCCAGCATTTT
CASSPDRGLQPQHF
>.|.|TRBV29-1|TRBJ1-1
TGCAGCGGCTTCCGGGTCGCCACTGAAGCTTTCTTT
CSGFRVATEAFF
>.|.|TRBV7-2|TRBJ1-1
TGTGCCAGCAGCCCCGTTCGAGGGAACACTGAAGCTTTCTTT
CASSPVRGNTEAFF
>TRBD2|.|TRBV27|TRBJ2-1
TGTGCCAGCAGTTTAGGGGGGGGGATAGACGAGCAGTTCTTC
CASSLGGGIDEQFF
>.|few|TRBV21-1|TRBJ2-7
TGTGCCAGCAGCAAATTAACTAGCGGGGCCTACGAGCAGTACTTC
CASSKLTSGAYEQYF
>TRBD1|.|TRBV28|TRBJ1-2
TGTGCCAGCAACCCGGGACAGGGGGTGAGGAGGGGCTACACCTTC
CASNPGQGVRRGYTF
>TRBD1|.|TRBV20-1|TRBJ2-7
TGCAGTGCTAGATCTAGACAGGGAGCCTACGAGCAGTACTTC
CSARSRQGAYEQYF
>TRBD2|few|TRBV7-3|TRBJ2-5
TGTGCCAGCAGCCCTCTGGCGGGAGGAGGAGAGACCCAGTACTTC
CASSPLAGGGETQYF
>TRBD1|.|TRBV13|TRBJ1-1
TGTGCCACCGGGGGACAGGGATCGGCGGGGGCGGCTTTCTTT
CATGGQGSAGAAFF
>.|.|TRBV28|TRBJ2-7
TGTGCCAGCAGTTTGTGGCGGGGTGAAAAGGGTTACGAGCAGTACTTC
CASSLWRGEKGYEQYF
>.|.|TRBV3-1|TRBJ1-2
TGTGCCAGCAGCCAAGATCTCCTTGCAGCCTCAGGAGGCTACACCTTC
CASSQDLLAASGGYTF
>.|.|TRBV16|TRBJ1-2
TGTGCCAGCAGCCAAGGGAATGGCTACACCTTC
CASSQGNGYTF
>.|once|TRBV7-2|TRBJ2-7
TGTGCCAGCAGCTCTCCTCGGGGTCGGGCCTTGAGCTCCTACGAGCAGTACTTC
CASSSPRGRALSSYEQYF
>.|.|TRBV20-1|TRBJ1-1
TGCAGTGCTAGAGGCGAAGTTGAAGCTTTCTTT
CSARGEVEAFF
>.|.|TRBV7-2|TRBJ2-7
TGTGCCAGCAGCCCTAGCTTAGGCCGTGGCTACGAGCAGTACTTC
CASSPSLGRGYEQYF
>.|.|TRBV20-1|TRBJ2-7
TGCAGTGCTAGAGGCGCAGGGGAATACGAGCAGTACTTC
CSARGAGEYEQYF
>.|few|TRBV25-1|TRBJ1-2
TGTGCCAGCTTAGAACGGATGAACTATGGCTACACCTTC
CASLERMNYGYTF
>TRBD1|.|TRBV4-3|TRBJ1-4
TGCGCCAGCAGCCAAGACAGGCAGGGGGGGGCAACTAATGAAAAACTGTTTTTT
CASSQDRQGGATNEKLFF
>.|.|TRBV30|TRBJ2-4
TGTGCCTGGAGTGTTAGTGGGGAGCAGTACTTC
CAWSVSGEQYF
>.|.|TRBV9|TRBJ2-7
TGTGCCAGCAGCGACCCCTCGGACAGCTACGAGCAGTACTTC
CASSDPSDSYEQYF
>TRBD1|.|TRBV3-1|TRBJ1-5
TGTACCAGCAGCCCCCGACAGGGTAGAAATCAGCCCCAGCATTTT
CTSSPRQGRNQPQHF
>.|.|TRBV20-1|TRBJ2-6
TGCAGTGCCGGACGCCGGAACGCTGGGGCCAACGTCCTGACTTTC
CSAGRRNAGANVLTF
>.|.|TRBV7-2|TRBJ2-3
TGTGCCAGCAGCGTGGAGGGGGCAGCGGATACGCAGTATTTT
CASSVEGAADTQYF
>TRBD1|.|TRBV7-9|TRBJ1-2
TGTGCCAGCAGGGAGAATCCAGGGGGCGCGGGTGGCTACACCTTC
CASRENPGGAGGYTF
>.|.|TRBV10-3|TRBJ1-2
TGTGCCATCAGGACGTCGGACGTCTATGGCTACACCTTC
CAIRTSDVYGYTF
>TRBD2|few|TRBV10-3|TRBJ2-5
TGTGCCACCGTACCGGGGGATCCGGGGGGGACCCAGTACTTC
CATVPGDPGGTQYF